A single T cell receptor (beta chain) is shown here with its context. How the authors handled the data: Reference gene primer amplification gave estimated nucleated cell counts. The table came from immunoSEQ multiplex PCR; TCRdb's copy has only in-frame clones and leaves some out. V and J calls and clone size are as listed in that table; D and trimming were resolved from the DNA. The sample carries fewer than 300,000 clones, roughly 80% recorded once. These data belong to a study of blood T cell repertoires in COVID-19. In the study overall: Spain, Italy and the United States supplied samples that represented acute and convalescent COVID-19. The cDNA or gDNA used as material had been derived from T cells, B-cell-depleted T cells, or PBMCs.

V was clipped by 0 bases and J by 1 base, with 21 bases between them. The CDR3 runs 19 residues. Looked up from germline, CDR1 is LNHNV and CDR2 is YYDKDF (reference sequence). The Seattle patients, enrolled during active infection, were followed longitudinally. This TCR derives from a human donor with COVID-19, enrolled during active disease. The donor label of this sample is uncertain. This chain uses TRBV15 with TRBJ1-1; TRBD1 is a possible D gene (6 bases). Input material: peripheral blood. The CDR3 sequence: CATSRESNRAVPANTEAFF. Written as DNA, the CDR3 is TGTGCCACCAGCAGAGAGTCCAACAGGGCTGTACCGGCGAACACTGAAGCTTTCTTT.